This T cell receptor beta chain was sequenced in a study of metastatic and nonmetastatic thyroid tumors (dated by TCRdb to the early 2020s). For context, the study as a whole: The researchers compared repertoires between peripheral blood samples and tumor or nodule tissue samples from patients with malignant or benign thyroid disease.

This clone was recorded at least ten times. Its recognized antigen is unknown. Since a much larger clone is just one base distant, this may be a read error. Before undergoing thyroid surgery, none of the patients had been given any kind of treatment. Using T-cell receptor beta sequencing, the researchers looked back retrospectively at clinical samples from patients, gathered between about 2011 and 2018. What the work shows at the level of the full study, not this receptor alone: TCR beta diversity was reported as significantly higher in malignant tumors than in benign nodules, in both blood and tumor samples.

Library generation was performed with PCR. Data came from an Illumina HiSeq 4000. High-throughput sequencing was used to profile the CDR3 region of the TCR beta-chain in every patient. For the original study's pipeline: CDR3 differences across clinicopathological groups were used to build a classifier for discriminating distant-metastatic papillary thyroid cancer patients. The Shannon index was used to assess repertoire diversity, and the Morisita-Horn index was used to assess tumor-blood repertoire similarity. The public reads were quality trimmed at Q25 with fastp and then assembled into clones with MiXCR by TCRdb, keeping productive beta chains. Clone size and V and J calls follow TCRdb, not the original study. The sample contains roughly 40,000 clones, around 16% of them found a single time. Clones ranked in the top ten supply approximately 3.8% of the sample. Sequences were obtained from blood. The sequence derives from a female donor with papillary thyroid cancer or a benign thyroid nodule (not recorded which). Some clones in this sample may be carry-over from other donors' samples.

The DNA sequence is given as TGTGCCAGCAGTTTACAGGGGGAGAGCACCGGGGAGCTGTTTTTT. Its coded protein is CASSLQGESTGELFF. The V gene is TRBV27 and the J gene is TRBJ2-2; 7 bases in the junction line up with TRBD1. The CDR3, from cysteine to phenylalanine, totals 15 residues. Only the CDR3 region is kept as DNA, spanning 45 bases read in frame from base 1. V ends up 2 bases short and J 4 bases short, with an unmatched junction base count of 4. The CDR1 and CDR2 encoded by the germline V gene (reference sequence) are MNHEY and SMNVEV.